The clone carrying this T cell receptor beta chain was detected a few times. Its target is unknown. These data are taken from a study of post-analysis software for immune sequencing data. Study information: Recorded disease courses covered relapsing-remitting, secondary progressive and progressive-relapsing multiple sclerosis. Some patients had no subtype annotation. Points from the study as a whole: Samples prepared in the same batch strongly co-clustered by F measure. TRBV segments more frequent in patients than in controls numbered five and included TRBV5-6, TRBV5-1 and TRBV20-1. Significantly lower normalized Chao1 diversity was seen in multiple sclerosis patients than in controls.

Tagging with unique molecular identifiers was a feature of the TCR beta cDNA libraries. It was from about 0.98 to 11 million T cells that roughly 0.5 million cDNA molecules came. TCRdb re-called the PCR reads through MiXCR, storing one row per CDR3 protein. This sample has roughly 620,000 distinct CDR3 sequences, with roughly 47% found just once. CDR3 length: 16 amino acids. Germline CDR1 is MNHEY and CDR2 is SVGAGI. The J segment lost 0 bases and the V segment lost 4 bases, leaving 7 bases of the junction unmatched. This TCR came from a girl under 18 with multiple sclerosis. The V call is TRBV6-5, the J call TRBJ2-7, with 9 positions matching TRBD1. Material: blood. The CDR3 loop reads CASSSPGQGSSYEQYF. The CDR3 bases are TGTGCCAGCAGTTCCCCGGGACAGGGTTCCTCCTACGAGCAGTACTTC.